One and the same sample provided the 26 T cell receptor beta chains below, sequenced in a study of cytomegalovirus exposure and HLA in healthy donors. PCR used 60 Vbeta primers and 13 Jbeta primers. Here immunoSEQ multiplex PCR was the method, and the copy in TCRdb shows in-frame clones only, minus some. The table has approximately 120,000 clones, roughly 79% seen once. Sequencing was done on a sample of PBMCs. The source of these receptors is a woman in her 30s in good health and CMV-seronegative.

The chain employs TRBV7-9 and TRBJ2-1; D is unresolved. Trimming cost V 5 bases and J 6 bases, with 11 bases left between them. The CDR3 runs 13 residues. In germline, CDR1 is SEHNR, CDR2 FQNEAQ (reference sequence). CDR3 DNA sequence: TGTGCCAGCAGCCACCCCCAGGTCAATGAGCAGTTCTTC. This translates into CASSHPQVNEQFF. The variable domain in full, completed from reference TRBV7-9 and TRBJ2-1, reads DTGVSQNPRHKITKRGQNVTFRCDPISEHNRLYWYRQTLGQGPEFLTYFQNEAQLEKSRLLSDRFSAERPKGSFSTLEIQRTEQGDSAMYLCASSHPQVNEQFFGPGTRLTVL.

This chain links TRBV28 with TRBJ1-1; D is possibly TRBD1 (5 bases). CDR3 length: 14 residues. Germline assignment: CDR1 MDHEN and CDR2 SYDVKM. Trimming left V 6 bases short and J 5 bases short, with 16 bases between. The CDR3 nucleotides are TGTGCCAGCAGCCTCGGACGGGGGGAAACTGAAGCTTTCTTT. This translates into CASSLGRGETEAFF.

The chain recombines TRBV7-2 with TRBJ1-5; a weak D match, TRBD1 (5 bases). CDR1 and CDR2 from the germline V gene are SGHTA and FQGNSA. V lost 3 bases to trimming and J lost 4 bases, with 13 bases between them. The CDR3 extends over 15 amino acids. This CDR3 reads CASSFPGGGNQPQHF. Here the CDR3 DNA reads TGTGCCAGCAGCTTCCCTGGGGGGGGTAATCAGCCCCAGCATTTT. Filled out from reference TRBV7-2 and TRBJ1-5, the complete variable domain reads GAGVSQSPSNKVTEKGKDVELRCDPISGHTALYWYRQSLGQGLEFLIYFQGNSAPDKSGLPSDRFSAERTGGSVSTLTIQRTQQEDSAVYLCASSFPGGGNQPQHFGDGTRLSIL.

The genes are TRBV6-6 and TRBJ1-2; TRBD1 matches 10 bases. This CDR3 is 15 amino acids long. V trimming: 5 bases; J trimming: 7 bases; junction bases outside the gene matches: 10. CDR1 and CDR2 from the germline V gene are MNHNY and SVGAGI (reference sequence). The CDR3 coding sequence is TGTGCCAGCAGTCCGGGACAGGGGCGTTTAGGTGGCTACACCTTC. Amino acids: CASSPGQGRLGGYTF.

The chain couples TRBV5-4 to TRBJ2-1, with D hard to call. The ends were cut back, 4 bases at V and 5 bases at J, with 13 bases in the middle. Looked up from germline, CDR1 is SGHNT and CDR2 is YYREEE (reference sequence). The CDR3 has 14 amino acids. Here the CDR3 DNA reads TGTGCCAGCAGCCCGATAGAGGCGGACAATGAGCAGTTCTTC. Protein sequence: CASSPIEADNEQFF.

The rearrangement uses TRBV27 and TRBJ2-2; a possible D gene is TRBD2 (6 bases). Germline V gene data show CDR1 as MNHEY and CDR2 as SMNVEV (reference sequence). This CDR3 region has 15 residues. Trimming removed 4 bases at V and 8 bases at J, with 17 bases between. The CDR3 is CASSSTIAVSGELFF. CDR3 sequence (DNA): TGTGCCAGCAGTTCTACGATAGCGGTATCGGGGGAGCTGTTTTTT.

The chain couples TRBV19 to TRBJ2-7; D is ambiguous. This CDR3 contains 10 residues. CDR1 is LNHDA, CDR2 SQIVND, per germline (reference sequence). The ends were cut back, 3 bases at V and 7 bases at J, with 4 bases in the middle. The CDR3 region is CASSMREQYF. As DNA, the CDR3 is TGTGCCAGTAGTATGCGGGAGCAGTACTTC.

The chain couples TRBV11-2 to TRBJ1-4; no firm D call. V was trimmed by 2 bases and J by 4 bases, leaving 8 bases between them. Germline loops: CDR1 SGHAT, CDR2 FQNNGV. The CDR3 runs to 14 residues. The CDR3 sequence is CASSLSTGNEKLFF. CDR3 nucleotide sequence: TGTGCCAGCAGCTTATCGACGGGTAATGAAAAACTGTTTTTT.

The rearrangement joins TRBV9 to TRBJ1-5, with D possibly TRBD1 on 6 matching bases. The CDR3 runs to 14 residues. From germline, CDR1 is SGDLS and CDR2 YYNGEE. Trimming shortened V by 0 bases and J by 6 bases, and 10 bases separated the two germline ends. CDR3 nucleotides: TGTGCCAGCAGCGTAGAGGAAGGGGGTCAGCCCCAGCATTTT. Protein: CASSVEEGGQPQHF. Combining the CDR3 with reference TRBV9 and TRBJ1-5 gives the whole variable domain DSGVTQTPKHLITATGQRVTLRCSPRSGDLSVYWYQQSLDQGLQFLIQYYNGEERAKGNILERFSAQQFPDLHSELNLSSLELGDSALYFCASSVEEGGQPQHFGDGTRLSIL.

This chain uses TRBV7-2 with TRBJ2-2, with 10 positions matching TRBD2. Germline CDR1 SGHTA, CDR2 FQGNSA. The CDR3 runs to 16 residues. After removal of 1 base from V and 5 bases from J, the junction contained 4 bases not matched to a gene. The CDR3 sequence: CASSLVRTSGTGELFF. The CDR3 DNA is TGTGCCAGCAGCTTAGTCAGGACTAGCGGAACCGGGGAGCTGTTTTTT.

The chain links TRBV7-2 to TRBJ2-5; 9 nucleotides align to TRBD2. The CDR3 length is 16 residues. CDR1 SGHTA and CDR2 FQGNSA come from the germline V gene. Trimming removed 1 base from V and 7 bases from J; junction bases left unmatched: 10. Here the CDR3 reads CASSLVVSGGRGTQYF. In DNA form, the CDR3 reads TGTGCCAGCAGCTTAGTAGTTAGCGGGGGTCGAGGGACCCAGTACTTC.

The CDR3 loop reads CASSLERGRYEKLFF. The CDR3 coding sequence is TGTGCCAGCAGCTTGGAAAGGGGTCGGTATGAAAAACTGTTTTTT. This chain links TRBV5-4 with TRBJ1-4; D possibly corresponds to TRBD1 (5 bases). V shed 0 bases and J shed 6 bases, with 12 bases lying between them. CDR1 and CDR2 from the germline V gene are SGHNT and YYREEE (reference sequence). The length of the CDR3 is 15 residues.

This CDR3 is CASSPGTVNEKLFF. In nucleotides, the CDR3 is TGTGCCAGCAGTCCCGGGACAGTTAATGAAAAACTGTTTTTT. The chain couples TRBV11-2 to TRBJ1-4; the match to TRBD1 covers 7 bases. V lost 6 bases and J lost 4; bases outside the gene matches: 5. The CDR3 sequence is 14 residues long. Germline V gene data show CDR1 as SGHAT and CDR2 as FQNNGV. The variable domain in full, with the rest retrieved from reference TRBV11-2 and TRBJ1-4, is EAGVAQSPRYKIIEKRQSVAFWCNPISGHATLYWYQQILGQGPKLLIQFQNNGVVDDSQLPKDRFSAERLKGVDSTLKIQPAKLEDSAVYLCASSPGTVNEKLFFGSGTQLSVL.

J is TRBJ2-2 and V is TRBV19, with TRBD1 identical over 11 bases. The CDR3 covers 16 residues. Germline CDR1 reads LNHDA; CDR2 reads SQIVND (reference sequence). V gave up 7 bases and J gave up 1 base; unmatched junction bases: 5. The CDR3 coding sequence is TGTGCCAGTATCCCCGGGACAGGGGGGAACACCGGGGAGCTGTTTTTT. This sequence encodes CASIPGTGGNTGELFF.

The CDR3 sequence: CASSSMGQGNYGYTF. The DNA for the CDR3 is TGTGCCAGCAGCTCGATGGGACAGGGGAACTATGGCTACACCTTC. V usage is TRBV7-9 and J usage is TRBJ1-2; TRBD1 agrees at 10 bases. CDR1 and CDR2 (germline): SEHNR, FQNEAQ (reference sequence). J was trimmed by 2 bases and V by 4 bases; bases with no gene match: 4. The CDR3 has 15 amino acids.

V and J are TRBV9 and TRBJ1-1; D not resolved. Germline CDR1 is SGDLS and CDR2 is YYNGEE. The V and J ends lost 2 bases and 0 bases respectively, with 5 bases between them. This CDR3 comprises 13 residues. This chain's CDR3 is CASSVDMNTEAFF. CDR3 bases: TGTGCCAGCAGCGTCGACATGAACACTGAAGCTTTCTTT.

The CDR3 DNA reads as TGTGCCAGCAGCTTAGCCGGGACAGGGGGAGTCTACGAGCAGTACTTC. Its protein is CASSLAGTGGVYEQYF. This chain uses TRBV7-3 with TRBJ2-7; 11 bases match TRBD1. Germline CDR1 is SGHTA and CDR2 is FQGTGA. J was trimmed by 3 bases and V by 2 bases; bases with no gene match: 6. The CDR3 runs 16 residues.

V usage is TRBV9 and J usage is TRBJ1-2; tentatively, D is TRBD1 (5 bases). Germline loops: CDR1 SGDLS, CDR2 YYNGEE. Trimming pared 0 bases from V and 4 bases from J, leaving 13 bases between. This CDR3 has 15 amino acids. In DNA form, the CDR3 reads TGTGCCAGCAGCGTAGAGGTCGGGGGTAGCTATGGCTACACCTTC. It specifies CASSVEVGGSYGYTF.

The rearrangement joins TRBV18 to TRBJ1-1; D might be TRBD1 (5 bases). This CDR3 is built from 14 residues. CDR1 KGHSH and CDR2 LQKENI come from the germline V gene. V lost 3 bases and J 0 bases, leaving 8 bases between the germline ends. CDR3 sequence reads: CASSPGQLNTEAFF. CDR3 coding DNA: TGTGCCAGCTCACCGGGGCAGCTGAACACTGAAGCTTTCTTT.

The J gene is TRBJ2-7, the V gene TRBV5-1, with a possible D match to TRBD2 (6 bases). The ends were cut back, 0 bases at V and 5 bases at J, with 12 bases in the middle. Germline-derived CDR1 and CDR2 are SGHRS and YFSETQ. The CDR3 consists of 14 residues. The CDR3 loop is CASSLVAGSHEQYF. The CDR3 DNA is TGCGCCAGCAGCTTGGTGGCGGGAAGCCACGAGCAGTACTTC. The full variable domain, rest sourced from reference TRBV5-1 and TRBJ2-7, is KAGVTQTPRYLIKTRGQQVTLSCSPISGHRSVSWYQQTPGQGLQFLFEYFSETQRNKGNFPGRFSGRQFSNSRSEMNVSTLELGDSALYLCASSLVAGSHEQYFGPGTRLTVT.

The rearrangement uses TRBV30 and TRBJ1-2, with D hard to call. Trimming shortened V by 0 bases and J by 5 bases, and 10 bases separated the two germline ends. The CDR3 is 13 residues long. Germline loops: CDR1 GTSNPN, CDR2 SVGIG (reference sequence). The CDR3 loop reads CAWSVEAEYGYTF. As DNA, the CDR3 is TGTGCCTGGAGTGTCGAGGCTGAATATGGCTACACCTTC.

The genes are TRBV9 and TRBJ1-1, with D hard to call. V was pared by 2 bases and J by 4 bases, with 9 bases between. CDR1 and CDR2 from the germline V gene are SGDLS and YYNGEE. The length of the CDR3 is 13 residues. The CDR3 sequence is CASSVEEVTEAFF. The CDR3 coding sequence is TGTGCCAGCAGCGTGGAGGAGGTCACTGAAGCTTTCTTT.

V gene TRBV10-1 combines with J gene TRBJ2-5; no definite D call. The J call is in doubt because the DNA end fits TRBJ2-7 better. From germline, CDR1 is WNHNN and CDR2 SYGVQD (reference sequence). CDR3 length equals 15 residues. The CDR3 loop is CASSDSRRGSYEQYF. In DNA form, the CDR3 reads TGCGCCAGCAGTGATAGTCGGCGCGGATCCTACGAGCAGTACTTC.

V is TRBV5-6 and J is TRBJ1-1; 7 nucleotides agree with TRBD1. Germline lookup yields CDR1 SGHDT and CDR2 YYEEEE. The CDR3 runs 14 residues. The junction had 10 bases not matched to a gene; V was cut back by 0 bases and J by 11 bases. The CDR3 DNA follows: TGTGCCAGCAGCTTGGGACAGAGGGGGCTTGGGGCTTTCTTT. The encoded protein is CASSLGQRGLGAFF. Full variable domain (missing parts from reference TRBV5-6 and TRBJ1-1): DAGVTQSPTHLIKTRGQQVTLRCSPKSGHDTVSWYQQALGQGPQFIFQYYEEEERQRGNFPDRFSGHQFPNYSSELNVNALLLGDSALYLCASSLGQRGLGAFFGQGTRLTVV.

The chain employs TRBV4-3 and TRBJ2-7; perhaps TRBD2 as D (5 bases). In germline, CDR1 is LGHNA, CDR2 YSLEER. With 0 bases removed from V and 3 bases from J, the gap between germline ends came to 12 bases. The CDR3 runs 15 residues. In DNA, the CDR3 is TGCGCCAGCAGCCAAGATTTAGGACTCAACTACGAGCAGTACTTC. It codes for CASSQDLGLNYEQYF.

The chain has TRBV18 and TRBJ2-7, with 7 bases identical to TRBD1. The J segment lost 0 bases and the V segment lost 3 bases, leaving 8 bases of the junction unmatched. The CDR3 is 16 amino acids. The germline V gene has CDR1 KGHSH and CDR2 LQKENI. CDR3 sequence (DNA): TGTGCCAGCTCACCCTCGACAGGGTCCCTCTCCTACGAGCAGTACTTC. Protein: CASSPSTGSLSYEQYF.